The 21 T cell receptor beta chains in this list originate from one sample, sequenced in a study of blood T cell repertoires in COVID-19. The protocol was immunoSEQ multiplex PCR, while the TCRdb copy is restricted to in-frame clones and leaves out a portion. This sample has under 110,000 clones, with over 80% found just once. Sequencing was performed on peripheral blood. The receptors here all came from a man aged 50-60 years with acute or convalescent COVID-19.

J is TRBJ1-6 and V is TRBV29-1; 8 nucleotides line up with TRBD1. The trim removed 6 bases at V and 8 bases at J, leaving 9 bases unmatched. Germline lookup yields CDR1 SQVTM and CDR2 ANQGSEA. The CDR3 extends over 14 amino acids. CDR3 bases: TGCAGCGTCAGATGGACAGGGAGGGATTCACCCCTCCACTTT. Protein sequence: CSVRWTGRDSPLHF.

The chain uses TRBV19 and TRBJ1-1; 8 bases map to TRBD1. There are 15 residues in the CDR3. V gave up 5 bases and J gave up 2 bases; unmatched junction bases: 7. Germline V gene lookup returns CDR1 LNHDA and CDR2 SQIVND (reference sequence). The CDR3 here is CASSSDRGGNTEAFF. Written as DNA, the CDR3 is TGTGCCAGTAGTTCCGACAGGGGCGGAAACACTGAAGCTTTCTTT.

The chain carries TRBV2 and TRBJ1-2; possible D gene TRBD1, 5 bases. Trimming removed 7 bases from V and 4 bases from J, with 13 bases in between. This CDR3 is built from 13 residues. Germline-derived CDR1 and CDR2 are SNHLY and FYNNEI. The CDR3 DNA reads as TGTGCCAGCACCCCGGCACAGGCCTATGGCTACACCTTC. It translates to CASTPAQAYGYTF.

The V gene is TRBV30, the J gene TRBJ1-1; 8 nucleotides agree with TRBD1. Germline V gives CDR1 GTSNPN, CDR2 SVGIG (reference sequence). V gave up 2 bases and J gave up 5 bases; unmatched junction bases: 7. The CDR3 runs 14 residues. This CDR3 is CAWSNGQGWTEAFF. The DNA for the CDR3 is TGTGCCTGGAGTAACGGACAGGGATGGACTGAAGCTTTCTTT.

The rearrangement links TRBV11-2 to TRBJ1-2; TRBD1 agrees at 8 bases. CDR1 is SGHAT and CDR2 is FQNNGV in the germline V gene. V lost 5 bases and J lost 6; bases outside the gene matches: 8. The CDR3 has 14 amino acids. This CDR3 is CASSPRTGRDGYTF. The CDR3 DNA reads TGTGCCAGCAGCCCGCGGACAGGGAGGGATGGCTACACCTTC.

This clone was detected a few times. The chain links TRBV5-4 to TRBJ2-1; unclear D gene. Between the trimmed V and J ends, which lost 5 bases and 9 bases, there was a span of 12 bases. Germline V gene sequence: CDR1 SGHNT, CDR2 YYREEE (reference sequence). CDR3 length: 12 residues. The CDR3 loop reads CASRDSLGEQFF. The CDR3 bases are TGTGCCAGCAGAGACTCTCTTGGTGAGCAGTTCTTC.

The chain is built from TRBV7-8 and TRBJ1-5; TRBD1 is a possible D gene (6 bases). Germline V gene lookup returns CDR1 SGHVS and CDR2 FQNEAQ. Trimming cost V 5 bases and J 5 bases, with 13 bases left between them. This CDR3 has 14 amino acids. CDR3 sequence reads: CASSLDRTDQPQHF. The CDR3 DNA sequence: TGTGCCAGCAGCCTAGACAGGACGGATCAGCCCCAGCATTTT.

The chain uses TRBV28 and TRBJ1-4; D is undetermined. Germline V gene data show CDR1 as MDHEN and CDR2 as SYDVKM. The length of the CDR3 is 10 residues. CDR3 coding DNA: TGTGCGGTCGGTAATGAAAAACTGTTTTTT. Residues: CAVGNEKLFF.

This sequence joins TRBV11-1 and TRBJ1-1; D ambiguous. Germline assignment: CDR1 SGHAT and CDR2 FQDESV (reference sequence). Trimming left V 5 bases short and J 2 bases short, with 12 bases between. The length of the CDR3 is 14 residues. CDR3 DNA: TGTGCCAGCAGCATCAAACCAGGTAACACTGAAGCTTTCTTT. Translating gives CASSIKPGNTEAFF.

The rearrangement joins TRBV6-5 to TRBJ1-6, with 9 bases fitting TRBD1. Unmatched junction bases numbered 4, after V lost 2 bases and J lost 8 bases. This CDR3 is 15 amino acids long. Germline V gene data show CDR1 as MNHEY and CDR2 as SVGAGI. The CDR3 is CASSYVRTGDSPLHF. In DNA, the CDR3 is TGTGCCAGCAGTTACGTACGGACAGGGGATTCACCCCTCCACTTT.

The gene calls are TRBV19 and TRBJ2-2; 10 bases fit TRBD2. Per germline, CDR1 LNHDA and CDR2 SQIVND (reference sequence). There are 14 residues in the CDR3. V trimming: 9 bases; J trimming: 9 bases; junction bases outside the gene matches: 10. CDR3 region: CASWTSGQHRELFF. The CDR3 nucleotides are TGTGCCAGCTGGACTAGCGGCCAACACCGGGAGCTGTTTTTT.

This rearrangement joins TRBV10-2 to TRBJ1-5, with D possibly TRBD1 on 5 matching bases. Germline CDR1 is WSHSY and CDR2 is SAAADI. Trimming left V 5 bases short and J 7 bases short, with 12 bases between. CDR3 size: 13 residues. CDR3 bases: TGCGCCAGCAGTTTGGGGGGAGGGCAGCCCCAGCATTTT. Translating gives CASSLGGGQPQHF.

This chain connects TRBV3-1 (or the pseudogene TRBV3-2) to TRBJ2-1; D is perhaps TRBD2 (7 bases). V lost 1 base and J 2 bases, leaving 12 bases between the germline ends. Per germline, CDR1 LGHDT and CDR2 YNNKEL (reference sequence). CDR3 length equals 16 residues. Written as DNA, the CDR3 is TGTGCCAGCAGCCAAGTTGGGGGGGGCCCCTACAATGAGCAGTTCTTC. Protein sequence: CASSQVGGGPYNEQFF.

CDR3 DNA: TGCGCCAGCAGCTTGGAGTCGGACACCATATATTTT. It translates to CASSLESDTIYF. This chain links TRBV5-1 with TRBJ1-3; D not certain. In germline, CDR1 is SGHRS, CDR2 YFSETQ. The CDR3 runs to 12 residues. The V and J ends lost 0 bases and 8 bases respectively, with 6 bases between them.

This clone appeared once. The chain is built from TRBV30 and TRBJ1-1, with 7 bases lining up with TRBD1. The CDR3 is 13 amino acids. V shed 0 bases and J 7 bases; nucleotides not matched to a gene: 5. Germline V gene lookup returns CDR1 GTSNPN and CDR2 SVGIG (reference sequence). CDR3 loop: CAWSVRRGNEAFF. As DNA, the CDR3 is TGTGCCTGGAGTGTACGCAGGGGGAATGAAGCTTTCTTT. The variable domain in full, completed from reference TRBV30 and TRBJ1-1, reads SQTIHQWPATLVQPVGSPLSLECTVEGTSNPNLYWYRQAAGRGLQLLFYSVGIGQISSEVPQNLSASRPQDRQFILSSKKLLLSDSGFYLCAWSVRRGNEAFFGQGTRLTVV.

This clone was seen only once. The chain is built from TRBV12-3 or TRBV12-4 and TRBJ2-1; D unresolved. With 7 bases removed from V and 0 bases from J, the gap between germline ends came to 7 bases. This CDR3 is built from 13 residues. The CDR3 protein is CASTFSSYNEQFF. The CDR3, as DNA: TGTGCCAGCACCTTTAGCTCCTACAATGAGCAGTTCTTC.

This sequence joins TRBV7-9 and TRBJ1-1; D may be TRBD1 (6 bases). V gave up 3 bases and J gave up 10 bases, with 15 bases separating them. Germline V lookup: CDR1 SEHNR, CDR2 FQNEAQ (reference sequence). The CDR3 covers 13 residues. The chain's CDR3 is CASSFTGTPGAFF. The CDR3 bases are TGTGCCAGCAGCTTTACAGGGACGCCAGGAGCTTTCTTT. The full variable domain, rest sourced from reference TRBV7-9 and TRBJ1-1, is DTGVSQNPRHKITKRGQNVTFRCDPISEHNRLYWYRQTLGQGPEFLTYFQNEAQLEKSRLLSDRFSAERPKGSFSTLEIQRTEQGDSAMYLCASSFTGTPGAFFGQGTRLTVV.

The chain employs TRBV18 and TRBJ2-5; possibly TRBD2 for D (6 bases). The CDR3 runs to 15 residues. Per germline, CDR1 KGHSH and CDR2 LQKENI. V was trimmed by 6 bases and J by 4 bases, leaving 18 bases between them. CDR3 nucleotides: TGTGCCAGCTCCGCTTCTCGGGGGAATCTAGAGACCCAGTACTTC. Translating gives CASSASRGNLETQYF.

This chain connects TRBV19 to TRBJ1-2; the match to TRBD1 covers 7 bases. Germline loops: CDR1 LNHDA, CDR2 SQIVND (reference sequence). Unmatched junction bases numbered 14, after V lost 8 bases and J lost 8 bases. The CDR3 has 14 residues. CDR3 in amino acids: CASHQDRRPWGYTF. The CDR3 DNA is TGTGCCAGTCACCAGGACAGGCGGCCTTGGGGCTACACCTTC.

The V and J genes are TRBV5-1 and TRBJ1-1, with D possibly being TRBD1 (5 bases). The CDR3 totals 14 residues. The V end was cut by 0 bases, the J end by 6 bases, with 12 bases between. The germline CDR1 and CDR2 sequences are SGHRS and YFSETQ. The CDR3: CASSLEAGRAEAFF. CDR3 nucleotide sequence: TGCGCCAGCAGCTTGGAAGCAGGGCGAGCTGAAGCTTTCTTT.

The V gene is TRBV3-1 (or the pseudogene TRBV3-2), the J gene TRBJ1-1; D is uncertain. Germline values: CDR1 LGHDT, CDR2 YNNKEL (reference sequence). The CDR3 contains 14 residues. V lost 0 bases, J lost 2 bases, and 7 bases lay in between. CDR3 in amino acids: CASSQDWSNTEAFF. CDR3 coding DNA: TGTGCCAGCAGCCAAGATTGGAGCAACACTGAAGCTTTCTTT.